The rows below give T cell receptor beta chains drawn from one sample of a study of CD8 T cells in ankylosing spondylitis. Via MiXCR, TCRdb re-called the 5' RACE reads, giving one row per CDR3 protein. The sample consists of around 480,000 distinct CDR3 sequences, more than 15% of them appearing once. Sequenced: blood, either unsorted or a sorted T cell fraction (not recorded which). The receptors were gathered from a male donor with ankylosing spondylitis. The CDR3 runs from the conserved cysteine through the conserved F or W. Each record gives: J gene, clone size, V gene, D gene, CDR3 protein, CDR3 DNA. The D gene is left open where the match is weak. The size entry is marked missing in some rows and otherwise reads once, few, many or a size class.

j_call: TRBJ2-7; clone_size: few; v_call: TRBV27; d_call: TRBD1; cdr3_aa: CASSHQGGQGNSYEQYF; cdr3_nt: TGTGCCAGCAGTCATCAGGGGGGACAGGGCAACTCCTACGAGCAGTACTTC
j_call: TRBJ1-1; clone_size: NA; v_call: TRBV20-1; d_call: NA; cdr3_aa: CRGGLTEAFF; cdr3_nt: TGCAGGGGAGGGTTGACTGAAGCTTTCTTT
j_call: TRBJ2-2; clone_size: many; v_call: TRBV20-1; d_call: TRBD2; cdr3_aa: CSVRSGTNTGELFF; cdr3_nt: TGCAGTGTCCGTAGCGGGACGAACACCGGGGAGCTGTTTTTT
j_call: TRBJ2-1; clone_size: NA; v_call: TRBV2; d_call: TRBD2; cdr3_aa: CASSRSGASSYNEQFF; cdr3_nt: TGTGCCAGCAGTCGTAGCGGGGCGAGCTCCTACAATGAGCAGTTCTTC
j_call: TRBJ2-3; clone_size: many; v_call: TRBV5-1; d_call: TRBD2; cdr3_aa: CASSWGTTTDTQYF; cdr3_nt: TGCGCCAGCAGCTGGGGGACTACCACAGATACGCAGTATTTT
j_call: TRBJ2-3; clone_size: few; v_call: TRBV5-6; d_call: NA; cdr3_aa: CASSSPWAETSTDTQYF; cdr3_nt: TGTGCCAGCAGCTCACCCTGGGCCGAGACTAGCACAGATACGCAGTATTTT
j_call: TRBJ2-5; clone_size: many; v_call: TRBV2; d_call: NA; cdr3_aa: CASSVGGQETQYF; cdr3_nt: TGTGCCAGCAGTGTCGGGGGACAAGAGACCCAGTACTTC
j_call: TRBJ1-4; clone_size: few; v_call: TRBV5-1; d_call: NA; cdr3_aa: CASSLDQSGFKKLFF; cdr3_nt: TGCGCCAGCAGCTTGGATCAGTCAGGTTTTAAAAAACTGTTTTTT
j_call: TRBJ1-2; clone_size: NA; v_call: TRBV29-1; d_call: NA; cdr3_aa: CSVEGAGYGYTF; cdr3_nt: TGCAGCGTTGAGGGGGCAGGCTATGGCTACACCTTC
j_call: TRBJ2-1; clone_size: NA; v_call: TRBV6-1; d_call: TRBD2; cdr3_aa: CASRVGGAGGDNEQFF; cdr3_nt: TGTGCCAGCAGAGTCGGAGGAGCGGGGGGTGACAATGAGCAGTTCTTC
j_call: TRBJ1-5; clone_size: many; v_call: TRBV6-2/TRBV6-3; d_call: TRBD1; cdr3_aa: CASSGTGGAQPQHF; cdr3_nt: TGTGCCAGCTCCGGGACAGGCGGGGCTCAGCCCCAGCATTTT
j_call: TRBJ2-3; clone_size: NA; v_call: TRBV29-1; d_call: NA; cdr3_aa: CSVDVWGTDTQYF; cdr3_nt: TGCAGCGTTGATGTATGGGGCACAGATACGCAGTATTTT
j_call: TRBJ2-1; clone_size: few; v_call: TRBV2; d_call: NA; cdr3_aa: CASRRSGGPYNEQFF; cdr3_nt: TGTGCCAGCAGGAGGTCCGGGGGGCCGTACAATGAGCAGTTCTTC
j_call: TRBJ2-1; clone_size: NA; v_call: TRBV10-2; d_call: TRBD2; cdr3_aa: CASSEFLAGGGEQFF; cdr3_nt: TGCGCCAGCAGTGAGTTTCTGGCGGGGGGAGGTGAGCAGTTCTTC
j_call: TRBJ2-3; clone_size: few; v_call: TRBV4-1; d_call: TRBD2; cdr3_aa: CASSQERLAGAVVLGTDTQYF; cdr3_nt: TGCGCCAGCAGCCAAGAACGACTAGCGGGAGCGGTGGTATTAGGCACAGATACGCAGTATTTT
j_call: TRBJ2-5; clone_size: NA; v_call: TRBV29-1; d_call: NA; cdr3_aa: CSVVLTGETQYF; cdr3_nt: TGCAGCGTTGTCCTGACTGGAGAGACCCAGTACTTC
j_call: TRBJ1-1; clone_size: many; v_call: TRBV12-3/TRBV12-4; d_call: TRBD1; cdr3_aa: CASSPQGGMNTEAFF; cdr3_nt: TGTGCCAGCAGCCCCCAGGGGGGAATGAACACTGAAGCTTTCTTT
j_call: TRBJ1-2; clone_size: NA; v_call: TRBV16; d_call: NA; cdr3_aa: CASSPQSYGYTF; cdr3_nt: TGTGCCAGCAGCCCTCAGAGCTATGGCTACACCTTC
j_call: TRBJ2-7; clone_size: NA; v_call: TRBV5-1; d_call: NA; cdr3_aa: CATTPGRHYEQYF; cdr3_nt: TGCGCCACCACGCCGGGACGGCACTACGAGCAGTACTTC
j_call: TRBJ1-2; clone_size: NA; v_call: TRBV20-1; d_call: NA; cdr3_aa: CSARADSVWGYTF; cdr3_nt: TGCAGTGCTAGGGCAGACAGCGTCTGGGGCTACACCTTC
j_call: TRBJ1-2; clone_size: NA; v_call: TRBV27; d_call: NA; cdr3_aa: CASSPGYPNYGYTF; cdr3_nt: TGTGCCAGCAGCCCAGGGTATCCTAACTATGGCTACACCTTC
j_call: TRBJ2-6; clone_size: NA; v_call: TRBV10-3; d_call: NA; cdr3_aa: CAISEPSGANVLTF; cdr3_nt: TGTGCCATCAGTGAACCCTCTGGGGCCAACGTCCTGACTTTC
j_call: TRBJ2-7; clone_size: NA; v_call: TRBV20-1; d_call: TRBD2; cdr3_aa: CSARDASGYSYEQYF; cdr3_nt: TGCAGTGCTAGAGATGCTAGCGGGTACTCCTACGAGCAGTACTTC
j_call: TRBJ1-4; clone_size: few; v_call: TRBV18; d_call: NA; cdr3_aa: CASSPQGSEKKLFF; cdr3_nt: TGTGCCAGCTCACCCCAGGGATCTGAGAAAAAACTGTTTTTT
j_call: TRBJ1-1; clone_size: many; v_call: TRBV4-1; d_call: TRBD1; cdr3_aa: CASSPGQGPRGTEAFF; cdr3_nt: TGCGCCAGCAGCCCGGGACAGGGCCCGAGGGGGACTGAAGCTTTCTTT
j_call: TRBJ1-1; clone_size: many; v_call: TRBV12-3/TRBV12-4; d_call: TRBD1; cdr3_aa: CASSPGTGGKAFF; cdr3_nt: TGTGCCAGCAGTCCCGGGACAGGGGGGAAGGCTTTCTTT
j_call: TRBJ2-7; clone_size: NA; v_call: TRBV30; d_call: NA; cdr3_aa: CAWSMDHYEQYF; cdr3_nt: TGTGCCTGGAGTATGGACCATTACGAGCAGTACTTC